The clone carrying this TCR beta chain was seen a single time. Profiling relied on immunoSEQ multiplex PCR, and the TCRdb table lists in-frame clones only, not all of them. The data contain over 55,000 clones, approximately 96% of them seen just once; the ten biggest clones take up less than 0.25%. The data were obtained in a study of technical replicates of blood from a handful of donors. Germline CDR1 is SGHNT and CDR2 is YYREEE (reference sequence). The CDR3 sequence is 16 residues long. V lost 4 bases and J lost 5; bases outside the gene matches: 12. This TCR derives from a human donor in good health. V and J are TRBV5-4 and TRBJ2-5, with TRBD1 identical over 9 bases. The sample taken for sequencing was T cells isolated from PBMCs. The CDR3 reads CASSTLTGGYLETQYF. The CDR3 bases are TGTGCCAGCAGCACGCTTACAGGGGGCTATTTGGAGACCCAGTACTTC. The variable domain in full, with the rest retrieved from reference TRBV5-4 and TRBJ2-5, is ETGVTQSPTHLIKTRGQQVTLRCSSQSGHNTVSWYQQALGQGPQFIFQYYREEENGRGNFPPRFSGLQFPNYSSELNVNALELDDSALYLCASSTLTGGYLETQYFGPGTRLLVL.